The entry that follows covers one T cell receptor beta chain sequence. Antigen unknown. Culturing for roughly 9 days preceded CD4+ T cell isolation. CDR1 is MGHRA and CDR2 is YSYEKL in the germline V gene. The CDR3 is 16 residues long. V was pared by 2 bases and J by 0 bases, with 8 bases between. These data belong to a study of vaccination effects on CD4 cells after COVID-19. Across the study: Cultures used 2.1 million or so PBMC per well, 9 to 10 IU/ml IL-2 and 10 ug/ml peptides.

The method was immunoSEQ multiplex PCR; TCRdb's version includes in-frame clones alone and lacks a portion of them. Counted here are over 65,000 clones, 75% to 80% occurring once; the ten biggest clones make up over 2%. The chain recombines TRBV4-1 with TRBJ1-6; D unresolved. The receptor was derived from a human donor who received a COVID-19 vaccine. The sequencing used CD4+ T cells from PBMCs cultured without peptide, collected before COVID-19 vaccination. For the CDR3, the DNA is TGCGCCAGCAGCCAAAGCCCGAGCTCCTATAATTCACCCCTCCACTTT. Translation: CASSQSPSSYNSPLHF.